The T cell receptor beta chain described here comes from a study of cytomegalovirus exposure and HLA in healthy donors. V was clipped by 6 bases and J by 7 bases; unmatched bases: 10. The CDR3 is made up of 14 amino acids. CDR1 and CDR2 from the germline V gene are MNHNS and SASEGT. General study results and limits: The authors listed 150 to 200 TCR beta chains as cytomegalovirus-associated. Follow-up analysis later connected one missense variant in DCLRE1C with trimming of TCR beta V- and J-genes. Later analysis suggested links between common viral pathogens and several top significant clusters.

As for this clone: Its cognate antigen is unknown.

PCR primers comprised 60 Vbeta and 13 Jbeta primers. Per the study methods: Roughly 11 million of the 80 million or so unique TCR beta chains counted in a later analysis were shared. Only in-frame clones appear in the TCRdb table, and some are missing; sequencing was by immunoSEQ multiplex PCR. V, J and clone size are those of that table, while D and trimming were read from the DNA. Among 95,000 to 150,000 clones listed, approximately 80% were seen once. Sequences were obtained from PBMCs. V gene TRBV6-1 combines with J gene TRBJ1-2, with 8 bases lining up with TRBD1. This receptor was taken from a human donor in good health. CDR3 DNA: TGTGCCAGCAGCCTCAGACAGGGGAGGGGTGGCTACACCTTC. This gives the protein CASSLRQGRGGYTF.